A single sample gave rise to the 26 T cell receptor beta chains below, sequenced in a study of response to subunit inactivated influenza vaccine. TCRdb used MiXCR to reprocess the RT-PCR reads, holding one entry per CDR3 protein. The profile shows around 520,000 distinct CDR3 sequences, 12% of them singletons. Sequences were derived from PBMCs from blood, sampled on the day of vaccination. These TCRs come from a man aged 50 to 60 who received an inactivated influenza vaccine.

The V call is TRBV20-1, the J call TRBJ2-5; D may be TRBD2 (5 bases). Trimming pared 5 bases from V and 6 bases from J, leaving 16 bases between. Germline CDR1 DFQATT, CDR2 SNEGSKA (reference sequence). This CDR3 is built from 13 residues. For the CDR3, the DNA is TGCAGTGCTGATCCCCCGGGGTGGAAGACCCAGTACTTC. The encoded protein is CSADPPGWKTQYF.

J is TRBJ2-5 and V is TRBV15; 13 bases match TRBD2. The germline CDR1 and CDR2 sequences are LNHNV and YYDKDF (reference sequence). The CDR3 sequence is 15 residues long. V lost 5 bases and J lost 7; bases outside the gene matches: 7. CDR3 sequence (DNA): TGTGCCACCAGCGAAGGGACTAGCGGGGTGGGGACCCAGTACTTC. This encodes CATSEGTSGVGTQYF.

The V gene is TRBV20-1, the J gene TRBJ2-7; tentatively, D is TRBD1 (6 bases). CDR1 and CDR2 from the germline V gene are DFQATT and SNEGSKA (reference sequence). V was clipped by 3 bases and J by 7 bases, with 22 bases between them. The CDR3 contains 15 residues. CDR3 in amino acids: CSASWSDIRRGEQYF. CDR3 nucleotide sequence: TGCAGTGCTAGTTGGAGTGATATTCGTAGGGGGGAGCAGTACTTC.

This clonotype was seen a few times. J is TRBJ1-3 and V is TRBV4-2; 10 nucleotides align to TRBD1. The CDR3 extends over 16 amino acids. J lost 8 bases, V lost 3 bases, and 10 bases had no gene match. In germline, CDR1 is LGHNA, CDR2 YNFKEQ. CDR3 DNA sequence: TGTGCCAGCAGCCAGTCCGGGACAGGGGCTTTGGACACCATATATTTT. This encodes CASSQSGTGALDTIYF.

Only a few counts were recorded for this clonotype. The rearrangement joins TRBV6-2 or TRBV6-3 to TRBJ2-7; TRBD1 matches 9 bases. Germline assignment: CDR1 MNHEY and CDR2 SVGEGT. V shed 5 bases and J 2 bases; nucleotides not matched to a gene: 4. The CDR3 loop spans 14 amino acids. DNA for the CDR3: TGTGCCAGCAGTACTAGACAGGGGGCCTACGAGCAGTACTTC. Its protein is CASSTRQGAYEQYF.

The V call is TRBV5-1, the J call TRBJ2-5; 7 bases match TRBD1. Germline assignment: CDR1 SGHRS and CDR2 YFSETQ. The V segment lost 6 bases and the J segment 0 bases; nucleotides outside the gene matches: 2. The CDR3 length is 13 residues. The CDR3 DNA reads as TGCGCCAGCATCGGGACAGACCAAGAGACCCAGTACTTC. Protein: CASIGTDQETQYF.

This clonotype was counted between two and nine times. The chain couples TRBV5-1 to TRBJ2-5; TRBD2 matches at 7 bases. The V gene end was trimmed by 0 bases and the J gene end by 5 bases; junction bases not matched to a gene: 7. Germline CDR1 and CDR2: SGHRS and YFSETQ. This CDR3 has 15 residues. DNA of the CDR3: TGCGCCAGCAGCTTGGTAGCTAGCGGTCCCGAGACCCAGTACTTC. This codes for CASSLVASGPETQYF. Full variable domain (remainder filled in from reference TRBV5-1 and TRBJ2-5): KAGVTQTPRYLIKTRGQQVTLSCSPISGHRSVSWYQQTPGQGLQFLFEYFSETQRNKGNFPGRFSGRQFSNSRSEMNVSTLELGDSALYLCASSLVASGPETQYFGPGTRLLVL.

This clonotype was picked up a small number of times. The chain carries TRBV25-1 and TRBJ1-1; D perhaps matches TRBD1 (6 bases). The germline V gene has CDR1 MGHDK and CDR2 SYGVNS. Trimming cost V 9 bases and J 6 bases, with 20 bases left between them. The CDR3 is 14 residues long. In DNA, the CDR3 is TGTGCCAGTCGGAGGGGGGAAGTGGGGGCTGAAGCTTTCTTT. It codes for CASRRGEVGAEAFF.

This clonotype was recorded a few times. This chain joins TRBV5-1 and TRBJ2-6; a weak D match, TRBD1 (6 bases). This CDR3 is built from 16 residues. Germline values: CDR1 SGHRS, CDR2 YFSETQ. V dropped 1 base and J dropped 4 bases, with 12 bases sitting between them. The CDR3 DNA reads as TGCGCCAGCAGCTTGTTACAGGGTTCCGGGGCCAACGTCCTGACTTTC. It encodes CASSLLQGSGANVLTF. The full variable domain, completed using reference TRBV5-1 and TRBJ2-6, is KAGVTQTPRYLIKTRGQQVTLSCSPISGHRSVSWYQQTPGQGLQFLFEYFSETQRNKGNFPGRFSGRQFSNSRSEMNVSTLELGDSALYLCASSLLQGSGANVLTFGAGSRLTVL.

In this sample, this clonotype turned up many times. The gene calls are TRBV2 and TRBJ2-1; 10 nucleotides align to TRBD2. The CDR3 has 15 amino acids. Per the germline V gene, CDR1 is SNHLY and CDR2 is FYNNEI. The junction had 1 base not matched to a gene; V was cut back by 5 bases and J by 0 bases. CDR3 sequence (DNA): TGTGCCAGCAGTAGCGGGGGGGGCTCCTACAATGAGCAGTTCTTC. Protein: CASSSGGGSYNEQFF.

This clonotype was detected only a few times. The CDR3 DNA reads TGTGCCAGCAGCCAAGTACTAGCGGGGGGGCCCTCCTACAATGAGCAGTTCTTC. Translating gives CASSQVLAGGPSYNEQFF. V gene TRBV3-1 combines with J gene TRBJ2-1; 13 bases map to TRBD2. This CDR3 comprises 18 residues. CDR1 is LGHDT and CDR2 is YNNKEL in the germline V gene (reference sequence). With V trimmed by 1 base and J by 0 bases, 3 bases remained unmatched.

This clonotype turned up a few times. The CDR3: CASSDKGPRNTGELFF. Here the CDR3 DNA reads TGTGCCAGCAGTGATAAAGGCCCCCGGAACACCGGGGAGCTGTTTTTT. This chain links TRBV2 with TRBJ2-2; D is undetermined. Trimming took off 3 bases at V and 1 base at J, with 12 bases between the two ends. The CDR3 length is 16 residues. The V gene's germline CDR1 is SNHLY and CDR2 FYNNEI.

This clonotype was counted a few times. The CDR3 spells CASSFSGSHNEQFF. The CDR3, as DNA: TGTGCCAGCAGCTTTAGCGGGAGTCACAATGAGCAGTTCTTC. V gene TRBV7-2 combines with J gene TRBJ2-1, with 9 bases fitting TRBD2. The CDR3 totals 14 residues. Trimming removed 3 bases from V and 5 bases from J; junction bases left unmatched: 2. The germline V gene encodes CDR1 SGHTA and CDR2 FQGNSA. Complete variable domain (other parts from reference TRBV7-2 and TRBJ2-1): GAGVSQSPSNKVTEKGKDVELRCDPISGHTALYWYRQSLGQGLEFLIYFQGNSAPDKSGLPSDRFSAERTGGSVSTLTIQRTQQEDSAVYLCASSFSGSHNEQFFGPGTRLTVL.

The chain uses TRBV7-2 and TRBJ2-6; maybe TRBD1 (5 bases). Germline CDR1 and CDR2: SGHTA and FQGNSA. The CDR3 is 17 residues long. The V end was cut by 1 base, the J end by 0 bases, with 10 bases between. CDR3 coding DNA: TGTGCCAGCAGCTTAGAGCAGGGCCGCTCTGGGGCCAACGTCCTGACTTTC. Amino acids: CASSLEQGRSGANVLTF. Full variable domain (remainder filled in from reference TRBV7-2 and TRBJ2-6): GAGVSQSPSNKVTEKGKDVELRCDPISGHTALYWYRQSLGQGLEFLIYFQGNSAPDKSGLPSDRFSAERTGGSVSTLTIQRTQQEDSAVYLCASSLEQGRSGANVLTFGAGSRLTVL.

This clonotype was counted only a few times. The chain has TRBV7-8 and TRBJ2-2; tentatively, D is TRBD2 (6 bases). The germline gives CDR1 SGHVS, CDR2 FQNEAQ. The CDR3 totals 15 residues. V was clipped by 5 bases and J by 4 bases, with 14 bases between them. The CDR3 DNA reads as TGTGCCAGCAGCCCCCTGGGGGGTGGCACCGGGGAGCTGTTTTTT. Translated: CASSPLGGGTGELFF. The entire variable domain, with the rest obtained from reference TRBV7-8 and TRBJ2-2, is as follows: GAGVSQSPRYKVAKRGQDVALRCDPISGHVSLFWYQQALGQGPEFLTYFQNEAQLDKSGLPSDRFFAERPEGSVSTLKIQRTQQEDSAVYLCASSPLGGGTGELFFGEGSRLTVL.

The gene calls are TRBV24-1 and TRBJ2-3, with D possibly being TRBD2 (6 bases). The CDR3 covers 17 residues. CDR1 and CDR2 (germline): KGHDR, SFDVKD. V shed 1 base and J shed 0 bases, with 13 bases lying between them. The CDR3 region has the DNA TGTGCCACCAGTGATTTTGGACTAATTTCTAGCACAGATACGCAGTATTTT. This encodes CATSDFGLISSTDTQYF.

This clonotype was detected a few times. V usage is TRBV5-1 and J usage is TRBJ2-2, with TRBD1 identical over 7 bases. Germline CDR1 reads SGHRS; CDR2 reads YFSETQ. The V and J ends lost 4 bases and 4 bases, in that order; junction bases with no gene match: 13. This CDR3 contains 17 residues. This CDR3 reads CASSPDPTGLRTGELFF. The CDR3 nucleotides are TGCGCCAGCAGCCCCGACCCGACAGGGCTACGCACCGGGGAGCTGTTTTTT. Filled out from reference TRBV5-1 and TRBJ2-2, the complete variable domain reads KAGVTQTPRYLIKTRGQQVTLSCSPISGHRSVSWYQQTPGQGLQFLFEYFSETQRNKGNFPGRFSGRQFSNSRSEMNVSTLELGDSALYLCASSPDPTGLRTGELFFGEGSRLTVL.

This chain connects TRBV6-2 or TRBV6-3 to TRBJ1-5; D gene uncertain. The CDR3 is 18 amino acids. CDR1 and CDR2 from the germline V gene are MNHEY and SVGEGT. The V and J ends lost 2 bases and 4 bases respectively, with 21 bases between them. CDR3 coding DNA: TGTGCCAGCAGTTACGTTCTCGGCCCCAGGACTGAGAATCAGCCCCAGCATTTT. Residues: CASSYVLGPRTENQPQHF.

V usage is TRBV7-9 and J usage is TRBJ1-1, with D unresolved. The CDR3 is 12 residues long. Trimming shortened V by 3 bases and J by 7 bases, and 9 bases separated the two germline ends. Germline-derived CDR1 and CDR2 are SEHNR and FQNEAQ (reference sequence). The CDR3 sequence is CASSFGHGEAFF. The CDR3 DNA is TGTGCCAGCAGCTTCGGCCACGGTGAAGCTTTCTTT.

The chain employs TRBV15 and TRBJ2-3; TRBD2 might be the D (6 bases). Per germline, CDR1 LNHNV and CDR2 YYDKDF (reference sequence). Trimming shortened V by 1 base and J by 5 bases, and 19 bases separated the two germline ends. The CDR3 is 17 residues long. CDR3 DNA sequence: TGTGCCACCAGCAGAGGAACTGACGGGAGAGGGATAGATACGCAGTATTTT. This sequence encodes CATSRGTDGRGIDTQYF.

The table lists this clonotype with a few counts. J is TRBJ2-1 and V is TRBV5-5, with 10 bases fitting TRBD1. V dropped 3 bases and J dropped 8; count of bases not matched to a gene: 8. Germline V gene data show CDR1 as SGHKS and CDR2 as YYEKEE (reference sequence). CDR3 size: 15 residues. The CDR3 DNA sequence: TGTGCCAGCAGCTCGGGCGGGACAGGGGTCTATGAGCAGTTCTTC. This gives the protein CASSSGGTGVYEQFF. Filled out from reference TRBV5-5 and TRBJ2-1, the complete variable domain reads DAGVTQSPTHLIKTRGQQVTLRCSPISGHKSVSWYQQVLGQGPQFIFQYYEKEERGRGNFPDRFSARQFPNYSSELNVNALLLGDSALYLCASSSGGTGVYEQFFGPGTRLTVL.

The gene calls are TRBV4-3 and TRBJ2-1; D not resolved. The length of the CDR3 is 13 residues. The ends were cut back, 1 base at V and 10 bases at J, with 11 bases in the middle. Germline values: CDR1 LGHNA, CDR2 YSLEER. CDR3 nucleotides: TGCGCCAGCAGCCAAGGTTTGGACCTCGAGCAGTTCTTC. It is translated as CASSQGLDLEQFF.

The sample holds many counts of this clonotype. The rearrangement joins TRBV10-3 to TRBJ2-3, with TRBD1 matching 8 bases. The V and J ends lost 6 bases and 1 base, in that order; junction bases with no gene match: 6. CDR3 length: 15 residues. Per the germline V gene, CDR1 is ENHRY and CDR2 is SYGVKD. The CDR3 loop is CAISLDRGGTDTQYF. The CDR3 nucleotides are TGTGCCATCAGCTTAGACAGGGGCGGCACAGATACGCAGTATTTT.

Only a few counts were recorded for this clonotype. The V and J genes are TRBV10-3 and TRBJ2-7; unclear D gene. The CDR3 has 13 residues. Germline lookup yields CDR1 ENHRY and CDR2 SYGVKD. Trimming stripped 2 bases from V and 1 base from J, with 6 bases between. The CDR3: CAISEDTSYEQYF. The DNA for the CDR3 is TGTGCCATCAGTGAGGACACTTCCTACGAGCAGTACTTC.

The chain links TRBV28 to TRBJ2-7, with D uncertain. The CDR3 is 12 amino acids. Trimming took off 2 bases at V and 13 bases at J, with 15 bases between the two ends. Germline assignment: CDR1 MDHEN and CDR2 SYDVKM. The CDR3 sequence is CASSLPSKEPYF. The CDR3 nucleotides are TGTGCCAGCAGTTTACCCTCTAAGGAACCCTACTTC.

This clonotype was observed a handful of times. The V call is TRBV7-2, the J call TRBJ2-3; 7 nucleotides match TRBD2. Germline assignment: CDR1 SGHTA and CDR2 FQGNSA. This CDR3 has 15 residues. V trimming: 1 base; J trimming: 6 bases; junction bases outside the gene matches: 7. The CDR3 bases are TGTGCCAGCAGCTTAGGGGCGGGAGTGTCGGATACGCAGTATTTT. This translates into CASSLGAGVSDTQYF.